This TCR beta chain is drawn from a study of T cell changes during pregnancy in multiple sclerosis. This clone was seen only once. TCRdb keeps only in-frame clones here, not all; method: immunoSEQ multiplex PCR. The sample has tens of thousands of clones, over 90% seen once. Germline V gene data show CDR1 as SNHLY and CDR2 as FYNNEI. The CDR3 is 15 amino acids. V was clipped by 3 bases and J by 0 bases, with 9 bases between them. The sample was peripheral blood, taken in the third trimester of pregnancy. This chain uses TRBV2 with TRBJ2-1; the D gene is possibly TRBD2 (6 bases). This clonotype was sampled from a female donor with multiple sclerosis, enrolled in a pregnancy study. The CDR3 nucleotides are TGTGCCAGCAGTGACGACGGGAGCTCCTACAATGAGCAGTTCTTC. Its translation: CASSDDGSSYNEQFF.